Below, 30 T cell receptor beta chains from the same sample are listed, as sequenced in a study of sequential checkpoint blockade in melanoma. The treatment denotes: randomized to nivolumab then ipilimumab (arm A) or the reverse (arm B). Produced via immunoSEQ multiplex PCR; TCRdb's table is partial and in-frame only. The sample contains 20,000 or so clones, roughly 72% of which appear only once. Sequencing used CD8+ T cells sorted from blood (inferred from file names), obtained from a patient given nivolumab and ipilimumab in sequence. Receptors were obtained from a human donor with melanoma.

This chain connects TRBV5-6 to TRBJ2-7; TRBD1 might be the D (5 bases). In germline, CDR1 is SGHDT, CDR2 YYEEEE. CDR3 length equals 12 residues. V lost 9 bases and J 7 bases, leaving 17 bases between the germline ends. CDR3: CATAAIPGEQYF. CDR3 nucleotide sequence: TGTGCCACCGCCGCTATTCCAGGGGAGCAGTACTTC.

The chain joins TRBV5-6 to TRBJ2-7; D possibly corresponds to TRBD2 (7 bases). CDR1 and CDR2 (germline): SGHDT, YYEEEE. The CDR3 is 19 residues long. V shed 7 bases and J shed 7 bases, with 36 bases lying between them. DNA for the CDR3: TGTGCCAGCCCAAAGTGGGGGGGCTACTTCAACACAACACCTCGGGAGCAGTACTTC. It encodes CASPKWGGYFNTTPREQYF.

This clone was counted only a few times. This rearrangement joins TRBV9 to TRBJ2-7; D gene ambiguous. The CDR3 length is 13 residues. V was cut by 0 bases and J by 5 bases, with 9 bases left in between. Germline lookup yields CDR1 SGDLS and CDR2 YYNGEE. The CDR3 nucleotides are TGTGCCAGCAGCGTAGCGGTGGGCCACGAGCAGTACTTC. This sequence encodes CASSVAVGHEQYF.

This clone rates as medium-sized. The rearrangement joins TRBV19 to TRBJ1-2; perhaps TRBD1 as D (5 bases). Per germline, CDR1 LNHDA and CDR2 SQIVND (reference sequence). The CDR3 sequence is 13 residues long. Deletions cut 5 bases from V and 3 bases from J, with 10 bases between. CDR3 coding DNA: TGTGCCAGTAGTCAGGGTGATTACTATGGCTACACCTTC. Amino acids: CASSQGDYYGYTF.

V gene TRBV6-6 combines with J gene TRBJ2-7, with 7 bases identical to TRBD1. CDR3 length equals 13 residues. Germline CDR1 is MNHNY and CDR2 is SVGAGI (reference sequence). J was trimmed by 5 bases and V by 2 bases; bases with no gene match: 3. CDR3 sequence: CASSYTDRDEQYF. The CDR3 DNA reads as TGTGCCAGCAGTTACACAGACAGGGACGAGCAGTACTTC.

This chain links TRBV2 with TRBJ2-7; 10 positions match TRBD2. Germline trimming cut 1 base from V and 0 bases from J; bases unmatched to any gene: 6. This CDR3 contains 17 residues. Germline CDR1 reads SNHLY; CDR2 reads FYNNEI. CDR3 amino acids: CASSEGDPSGSSYEQYF. DNA for the CDR3: TGTGCCAGCAGTGAAGGGGACCCTAGCGGGAGCTCCTACGAGCAGTACTTC.

V usage is TRBV4-2 and J usage is TRBJ2-5; TRBD2 agrees at 15 bases. CDR3 size: 16 residues. Per the germline V gene, CDR1 is LGHNA and CDR2 is YNFKEQ. With 1 base clipped from V and 4 bases from J, the junction kept 1 base outside the gene matches. The CDR3 region is CASSQGTSGGAETQYF. CDR3 sequence (DNA): TGTGCCAGCAGCCAAGGGACTAGCGGGGGGGCAGAGACCCAGTACTTC.

The chain recombines TRBV7-9 with TRBJ2-7; TRBD1 agrees at 7 bases. Germline values: CDR1 SEHNR, CDR2 FQNEAQ (reference sequence). With 5 bases clipped from V and 1 base from J, the junction kept 5 bases outside the gene matches. The CDR3 sequence is 14 residues long. The CDR3 region has the DNA TGTGCCAGCAGCGGACAGGATCATTCCTACGAGCAGTACTTC. Translation gives CASSGQDHSYEQYF.

CDR3 sequence: CAWTGLNTEAFF. In DNA, the CDR3 is TGTGCCTGGACAGGATTGAACACTGAAGCTTTCTTT. This chain connects TRBV30 to TRBJ1-1, with no clear D. Trimming pared 4 bases from V and 0 bases from J, leaving 6 bases between. CDR3 length: 12 amino acids. Looked up from germline, CDR1 is GTSNPN and CDR2 is SVGIG (reference sequence).

The CDR3 protein is CASSYPDGGSGNTIYF. In nucleotides, the CDR3 is TGTGCCAGCAGCTACCCTGACGGGGGCTCTGGAAACACCATATATTTT. The chain combines TRBV28 with TRBJ1-3; D is perhaps TRBD1 (5 bases). Trimming took 6 bases from V and 0 from J, leaving 15 bases between them. The CDR3 has 16 amino acids. Germline-derived CDR1 and CDR2 are MDHEN and SYDVKM.

The J gene is TRBJ2-7, the V gene TRBV9; TRBD2 is a possible D gene (5 bases). Trimming shortened V by 2 bases and J by 2 bases, and 11 bases separated the two germline ends. The CDR3 length is 14 residues. Germline V CDR1 and CDR2: SGDLS, YYNGEE. CDR3 loop: CASSVGSATYEQYF. Written as DNA, the CDR3 is TGTGCCAGCAGCGTGGGTAGCGCGACCTACGAGCAGTACTTC.

The CDR3 DNA is TGTGCCAGTAGTATAATACCGGGATTCGAGCAGTACTTC. This gives the protein CASSIIPGFEQYF. The chain combines TRBV19 with TRBJ2-7, with D maybe TRBD2 (5 bases). V lost 2 bases to trimming and J lost 6 bases, with 11 bases between them. The CDR3 loop spans 13 amino acids. CDR1 is LNHDA, CDR2 SQIVND, per germline (reference sequence).

J is TRBJ1-1 and V is TRBV7-8; D unclear. The CDR3 length is 15 residues. CDR1 and CDR2 (germline): SGHVS, FQNEAQ. V shed 1 base and J shed 5 bases, with 14 bases lying between them. This chain's CDR3 is CASSLGATDTTEAFF. The CDR3 bases are TGTGCCAGCAGCTTAGGGGCTACTGATACGACTGAAGCTTTCTTT. The variable domain in full, with the rest retrieved from reference TRBV7-8 and TRBJ1-1, is GAGVSQSPRYKVAKRGQDVALRCDPISGHVSLFWYQQALGQGPEFLTYFQNEAQLDKSGLPSDRFFAERPEGSVSTLKIQRTQQEDSAVYLCASSLGATDTTEAFFGQGTRLTVV.

The chain carries TRBV4-1 and TRBJ2-2, with 11 bases aligning to TRBD1. This CDR3 comprises 16 residues. Germline V gives CDR1 MGHRA, CDR2 YSYEKL. Unmatched junction bases numbered 6, after V lost 4 bases and J lost 5 bases. The CDR3 spells CASSLGQGAPTGELFF. The CDR3 nucleotides are TGCGCCAGCAGCCTCGGACAGGGGGCTCCAACCGGGGAGCTGTTTTTT.

The rearrangement links TRBV6-4 to TRBJ1-5; D uncertain. CDR1 is MRHNA and CDR2 is SNTAGT in the germline V gene. The CDR3 is made up of 14 amino acids. The V end was cut by 4 bases, the J end by 0 bases, with 7 bases between. CDR3 in amino acids: CASSADYSNQPQHF. CDR3 nucleotide sequence: TGTGCCAGCAGTGCGGACTATAGCAATCAGCCCCAGCATTTT.

The rearrangement links TRBV7-9 to TRBJ2-2; 11 bases are shared with TRBD1. The germline V gene has CDR1 SEHNR and CDR2 FQNEAQ (reference sequence). The CDR3 runs to 16 residues. V shed 5 bases and J 5 bases; nucleotides not matched to a gene: 7. CDR3 in amino acids: CASSQGQGARTGELFF. In DNA form, the CDR3 reads TGTGCCAGCAGCCAAGGACAGGGGGCGCGTACCGGGGAGCTGTTTTTT.

The rearrangement joins TRBV5-1 to TRBJ2-5, with 7 bases matching TRBD1. V trimming: 2 bases; J trimming: 4 bases; junction bases outside the gene matches: 11. The CDR3 runs 16 residues. Germline values: CDR1 SGHRS, CDR2 YFSETQ. The CDR3 bases are TGCGCCAGCAGCTTCGATCACAGGGGTCGTGGAGAGACCCAGTACTTC. Translation: CASSFDHRGRGETQYF.

The V call is TRBV19, the J call TRBJ2-7, with D possibly being TRBD2 (5 bases). The germline gives CDR1 LNHDA, CDR2 SQIVND (reference sequence). The V end was cut by 6 bases, the J end by 1 base, with 13 bases between. CDR3 length: 14 residues. CDR3 bases: TGTGCCAGTAGGCCTTTTGGGGAGTCCTACGAGCAGTACTTC. As protein: CASRPFGESYEQYF.

The chain has TRBV27 and TRBJ2-3, with a tentative D call TRBD2 (6 bases). The germline V gene encodes CDR1 MNHEY and CDR2 SMNVEV (reference sequence). This CDR3 is built from 17 residues. V was pared by 0 bases and J by 2 bases, with 15 bases between. The CDR3 loop is CASSLSWRVRTTDTQYF. The DNA of the CDR3 is TGTGCCAGCAGTTTATCGTGGAGGGTGCGCACCACAGATACGCAGTATTTT.

This clone was observed once. The chain couples TRBV28 to TRBJ2-7, with D possibly being TRBD2 (5 bases). Trimming shortened V by 5 bases and J by 3 bases, and 14 bases separated the two germline ends. CDR3 size: 14 residues. Germline CDR1 reads MDHEN; CDR2 reads SYDVKM. The CDR3 loop reads CASSADARGYEQYF. The CDR3 coding sequence is TGTGCCAGCAGTGCCGACGCTCGGGGCTACGAGCAGTACTTC.

This clone appeared a few times. This chain connects TRBV7-9 to TRBJ1-2; no reliable D call. V lost 5 bases and J lost 3, with 13 bases in between. Germline-derived CDR1 and CDR2 are SEHNR and FQNEAQ (reference sequence). There are 14 residues in the CDR3. CDR3 residues: CASSTQEVDYGYTF. In DNA form, the CDR3 reads TGTGCCAGCAGCACCCAGGAGGTTGACTATGGCTACACCTTC.

This chain links TRBV7-8 with TRBJ2-5, with a weak D call TRBD2 (6 bases). CDR1 and CDR2 from the germline V gene are SGHVS and FQNEAQ. V was pared by 3 bases and J by 9 bases, with 20 bases between. This CDR3 spans 15 amino acids. The CDR3 sequence is CASSLDAGPKRSQYF. CDR3 in DNA: TGTGCCAGCAGCTTGGACGCGGGACCGAAGAGATCCCAGTACTTC.

In this sample, this clone is medium-sized (0.01 to 0.1%). The chain uses TRBV5-1 and TRBJ1-2, with 7 bases matching TRBD1. Germline V gene data show CDR1 as SGHRS and CDR2 as YFSETQ. The V gene end was trimmed by 3 bases and the J gene end by 4 bases; junction bases not matched to a gene: 15. The CDR3 totals 17 residues. The CDR3 region has the DNA TGCGCCAGCAGCTCGAACCGGGACAGCAAAATGTCCTATGGCTACACCTTC. It translates to CASSSNRDSKMSYGYTF.

The V call is TRBV18, the J call TRBJ2-5, with D perhaps matching TRBD2 (6 bases). The J call is doubtful: the DNA matches TRBJ2-7 better. The CDR3 is made up of 14 amino acids. Germline V gives CDR1 KGHSH, CDR2 LQKENI. The CDR3 bases are TGTGCCAGCTCCCTGGAGGGGCGGTCCTACGAGCAGTACTTC. Translated, it gives CASSLEGRSYEQYF.

The V and J genes are TRBV10-3 and TRBJ1-1; D is uncertain. This CDR3 is built from 16 residues. CDR1 and CDR2 (germline): ENHRY, SYGVKD. The V end was cut by 0 bases, the J end by 0 bases, with 11 bases between. The CDR3, as DNA: TGTGCCATCAGTGAGTCGATGCGGGTTTTGAACACTGAAGCTTTCTTT. This encodes CAISESMRVLNTEAFF.

V and J are TRBV29-1 and TRBJ2-7, with TRBD1 matching 8 bases. V lost 6 bases to trimming and J lost 5 bases; unmatched junction nucleotides: 12. Germline V lookup: CDR1 SQVTM, CDR2 ANQGSEA. The length of the CDR3 is 14 residues. This CDR3 is CSVYGQGFSNEQYF. The CDR3 nucleotides read TGCAGCGTCTACGGACAGGGATTTTCAAACGAGCAGTACTTC.

The V call is TRBV7-2, the J call TRBJ2-7; weak D call: TRBD1 (5 bases). V lost 2 bases and J lost 0, with 11 bases in between. The germline V gene has CDR1 SGHTA and CDR2 FQGNSA. CDR3 size: 15 residues. DNA for the CDR3: TGTGCCAGCAGCTTACTGAAGGACACCTCCTACGAGCAGTACTTC. Translating gives CASSLLKDTSYEQYF.

This clone showed up just once. The chain is built from TRBV5-6 and TRBJ1-2; a possible D gene is TRBD1 (6 bases). This CDR3 contains 19 residues. The V end was cut by 2 bases, the J end by 0 bases, with 23 bases between. From germline, CDR1 is SGHDT and CDR2 YYEEEE. The CDR3 reads CASSFGARTVLGSNYGYTF. Here the CDR3 DNA reads TGTGCCAGCAGCTTTGGCGCGCGGACAGTTTTGGGCTCTAACTATGGCTACACCTTC.

The V call is TRBV7-3, the J call TRBJ2-3; 7 bases are shared with TRBD2. The V segment lost 1 base and the J segment 1 base; nucleotides outside the gene matches: 5. The CDR3 length is 16 residues. CDR1 is SGHTA, CDR2 FQGTGA, per germline. CDR3 loop: CASSLMSGGGTDTQYF. The CDR3 nucleotides read TGTGCCAGCAGCTTAATGTCGGGGGGTGGCACAGATACGCAGTATTTT.

The genes are TRBV6-5 and TRBJ2-7; 10 nucleotides line up with TRBD1. The germline V gene encodes CDR1 MNHEY and CDR2 SVGAGI. The V segment lost 2 bases and the J segment 2 bases; nucleotides outside the gene matches: 3. The CDR3 loop spans 15 amino acids. CDR3 protein: CASSYLGTGAYEQYF. Written as DNA, the CDR3 is TGTGCCAGCAGTTACCTCGGGACAGGGGCCTACGAGCAGTACTTC.